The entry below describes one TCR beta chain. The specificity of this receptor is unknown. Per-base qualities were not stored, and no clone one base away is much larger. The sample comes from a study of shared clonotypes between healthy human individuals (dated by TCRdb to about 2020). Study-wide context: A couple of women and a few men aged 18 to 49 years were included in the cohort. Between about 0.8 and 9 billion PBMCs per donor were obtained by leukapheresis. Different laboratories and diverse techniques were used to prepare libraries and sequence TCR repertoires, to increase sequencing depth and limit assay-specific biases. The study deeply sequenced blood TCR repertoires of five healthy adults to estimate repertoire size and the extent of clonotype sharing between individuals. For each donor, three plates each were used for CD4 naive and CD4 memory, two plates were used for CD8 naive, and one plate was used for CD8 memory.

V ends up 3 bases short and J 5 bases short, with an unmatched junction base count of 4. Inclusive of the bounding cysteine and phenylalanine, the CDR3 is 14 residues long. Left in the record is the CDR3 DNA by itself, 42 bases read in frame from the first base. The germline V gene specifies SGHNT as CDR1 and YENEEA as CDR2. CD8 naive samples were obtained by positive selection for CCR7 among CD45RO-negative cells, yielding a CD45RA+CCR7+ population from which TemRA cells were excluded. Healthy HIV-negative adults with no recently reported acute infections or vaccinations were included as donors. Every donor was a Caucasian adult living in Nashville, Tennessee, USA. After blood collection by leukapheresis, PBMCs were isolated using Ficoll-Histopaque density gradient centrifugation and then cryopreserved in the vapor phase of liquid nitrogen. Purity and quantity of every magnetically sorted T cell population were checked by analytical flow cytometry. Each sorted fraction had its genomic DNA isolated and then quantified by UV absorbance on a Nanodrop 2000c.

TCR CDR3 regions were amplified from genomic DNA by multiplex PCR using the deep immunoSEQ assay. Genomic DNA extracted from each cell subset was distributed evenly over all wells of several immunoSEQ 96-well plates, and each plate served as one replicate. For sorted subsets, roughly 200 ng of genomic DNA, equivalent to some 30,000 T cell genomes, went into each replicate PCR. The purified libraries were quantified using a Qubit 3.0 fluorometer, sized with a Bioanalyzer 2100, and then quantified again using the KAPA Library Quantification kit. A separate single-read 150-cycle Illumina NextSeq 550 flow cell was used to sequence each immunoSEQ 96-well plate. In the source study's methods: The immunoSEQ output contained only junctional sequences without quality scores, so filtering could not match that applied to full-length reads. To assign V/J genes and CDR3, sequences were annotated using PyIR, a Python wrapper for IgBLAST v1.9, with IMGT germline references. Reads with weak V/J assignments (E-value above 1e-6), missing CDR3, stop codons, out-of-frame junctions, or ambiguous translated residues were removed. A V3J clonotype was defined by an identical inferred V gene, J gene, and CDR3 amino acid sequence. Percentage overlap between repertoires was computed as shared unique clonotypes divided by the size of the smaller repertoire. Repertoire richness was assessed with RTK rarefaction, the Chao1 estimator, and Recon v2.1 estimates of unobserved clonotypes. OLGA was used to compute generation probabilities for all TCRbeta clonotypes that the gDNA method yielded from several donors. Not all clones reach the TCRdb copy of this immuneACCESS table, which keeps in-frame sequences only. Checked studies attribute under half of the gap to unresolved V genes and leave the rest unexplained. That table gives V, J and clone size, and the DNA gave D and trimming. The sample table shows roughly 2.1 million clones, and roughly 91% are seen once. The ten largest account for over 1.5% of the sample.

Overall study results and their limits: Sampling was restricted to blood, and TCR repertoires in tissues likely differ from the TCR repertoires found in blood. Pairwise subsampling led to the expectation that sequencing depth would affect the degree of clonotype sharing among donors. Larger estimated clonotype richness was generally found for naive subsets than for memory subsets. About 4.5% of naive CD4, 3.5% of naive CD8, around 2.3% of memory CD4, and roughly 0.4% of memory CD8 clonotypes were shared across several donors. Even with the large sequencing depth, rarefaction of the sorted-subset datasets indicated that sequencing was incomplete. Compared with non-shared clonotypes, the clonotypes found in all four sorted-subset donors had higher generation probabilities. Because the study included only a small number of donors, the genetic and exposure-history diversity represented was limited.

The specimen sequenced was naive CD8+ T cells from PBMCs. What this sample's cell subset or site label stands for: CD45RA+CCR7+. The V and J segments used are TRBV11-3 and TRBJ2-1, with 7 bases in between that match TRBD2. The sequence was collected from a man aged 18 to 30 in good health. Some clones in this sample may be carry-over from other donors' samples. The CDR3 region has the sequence CASSLVGGNNEQFF. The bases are TGTGCCAGCAGCTTGGTCGGGGGGAACAATGAGCAGTTCTTC.